This TCR beta chain was profiled in a study of blood T cells in healthy people across ages. Findings and caveats of the study: Roughly linear declines in TCR beta diversity per million T cells occurred with age. Diversity was estimated from one million T cells, and these estimates were considered underestimates.

Total RNA, at least 5.5 micrograms per sample, came from PBMCs. V was cut by 0 bases and J by 6 bases, with 9 bases left in between. Germline V CDR1 and CDR2: DFQATT, SNEGSKA (reference sequence). There are 12 residues in the CDR3. The second PCR ran about 6 to 12 cycles with a sample-barcoded 5' primer and J-beta primers. Each cDNA was tagged by a template-switch adaptor containing 12 random nucleotides. One entry per CDR3 protein, called by TCRdb with MiXCR from the 5' RACE reads. This repertoire shows some 690,000 distinct CDR3 sequences, over 20% found once; its top ten account for around a fifth. Comments on this clonotype: What it recognizes is unknown.

Material for sequencing was blood. The source of this sequence is a man between 65 and 79 years old in good health. The rearrangement links TRBV20-1 to TRBJ2-7; TRBD1 or TRBD2 may be the D gene (5 bases each). CDR3 DNA: TGCAGTGCTAGAGATCTGGGACGCGAGCAGTACTTC. Protein: CSARDLGREQYF.